This TCR beta chain was profiled in a study of PD-L1 blockade in urothelial cancer. Background on the study: Bladder-origin urothelial cancer in males described about 90% of the 29 patients. Blood drawn 3 weeks (second dose) and 6 weeks after treatment start was analyzed.

Details on this clone: The antigen remains unidentified.

Germline V lookup: CDR1 SGHDT, CDR2 YYEEEE. CDR3 size: 15 residues. V lost 4 bases and J 9 bases, leaving 20 bases between the germline ends. Here immunoSEQ multiplex PCR was the method, and the copy in TCRdb shows in-frame clones only, minus some. The sample has over 40,000 clones, roughly four fifths seen once. Findings and caveats of the study: Better survival was predicted by below-median pretreatment blood TCR clonality. When measured at 3 weeks, tumor-associated blood clones expanded more in durable-benefit patients.

Sample: PBMCs, taken around atezolizumab (anti-PD-L1) treatment. The clonotype originates from a man in his sixties or seventies with urothelial cancer. The chain uses TRBV5-6 and TRBJ2-4, with D possibly TRBD1 on 6 matching bases. The CDR3 loop reads CASSATGEGVGIQYF. CDR3 nucleotide sequence: TGTGCCAGCAGCGCCACCGGCGAGGGGGTAGGCATTCAGTACTTC.